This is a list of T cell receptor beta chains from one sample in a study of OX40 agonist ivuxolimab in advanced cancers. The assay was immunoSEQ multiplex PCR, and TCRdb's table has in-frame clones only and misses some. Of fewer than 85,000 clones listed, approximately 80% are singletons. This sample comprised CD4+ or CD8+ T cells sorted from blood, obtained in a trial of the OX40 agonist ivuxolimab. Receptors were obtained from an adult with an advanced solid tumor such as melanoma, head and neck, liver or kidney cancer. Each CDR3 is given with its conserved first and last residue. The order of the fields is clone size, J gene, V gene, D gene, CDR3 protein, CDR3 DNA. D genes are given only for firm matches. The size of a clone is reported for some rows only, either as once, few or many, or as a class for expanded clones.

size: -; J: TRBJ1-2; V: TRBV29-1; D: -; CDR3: CSVAGGGGDGYTF; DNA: TGCAGCGTTGCGGGGGGAGGAGGCGATGGCTACACCTTC
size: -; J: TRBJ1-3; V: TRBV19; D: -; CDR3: CASRTDGNTIYF; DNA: TGTGCCAGCCGGACTGATGGAAACACCATATATTTT
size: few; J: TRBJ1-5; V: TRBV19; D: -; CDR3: CASSKGLSNQPQHF; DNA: TGTGCCAGTAGTAAAGGGTTAAGCAATCAGCCCCAGCATTTT
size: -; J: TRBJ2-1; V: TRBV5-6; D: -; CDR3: CASSSAGFPYNEQFF; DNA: TGTGCCAGCAGCTCGGCCGGGTTCCCGTACAATGAGCAGTTCTTC
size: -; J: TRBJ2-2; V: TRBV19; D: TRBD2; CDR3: CASRGLADTGELFF; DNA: TGTGCCAGTAGGGGACTAGCGGACACCGGGGAGCTGTTTTTT
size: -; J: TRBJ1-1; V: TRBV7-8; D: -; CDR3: CASSRWEGEAFF; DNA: TGTGCCAGCAGTCGGTGGGAAGGTGAAGCTTTCTTT
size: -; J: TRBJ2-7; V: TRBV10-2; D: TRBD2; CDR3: CATSGTSQNYEQYF; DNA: TGCGCCACCAGTGGGACTAGTCAGAACTACGAGCAGTACTTC
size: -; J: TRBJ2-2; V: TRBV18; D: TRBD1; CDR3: CASSGTGAGELFF; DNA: TGTGCCAGCTCAGGCACAGGGGCCGGGGAGCTGTTTTTT
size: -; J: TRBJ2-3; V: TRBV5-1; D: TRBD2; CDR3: CASSRSGEVTDTQYF; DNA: TGCGCCAGCTCCCGGAGCGGGGAGGTCACAGATACGCAGTATTTT
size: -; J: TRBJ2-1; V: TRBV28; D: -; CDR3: CASSPRRVVNEQFF; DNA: TGTGCCAGCAGTCCCCGAAGGGTCGTCAATGAGCAGTTCTTC
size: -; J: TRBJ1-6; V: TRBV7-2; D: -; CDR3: CASSFLETVNSPLHF; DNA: TGTGCCAGCAGCTTCTTGGAGACAGTCAATTCACCCCTCCACTTT
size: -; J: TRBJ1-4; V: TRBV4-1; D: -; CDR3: CASSHRVRDEKLFF; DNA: TGCGCCAGCAGCCATAGGGTACGGGATGAAAAACTGTTTTTT
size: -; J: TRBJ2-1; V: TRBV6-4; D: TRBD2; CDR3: CASSDREGYEQFF; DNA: TGTGCCAGCAGTGACAGGGAGGGCTATGAGCAGTTCTTC
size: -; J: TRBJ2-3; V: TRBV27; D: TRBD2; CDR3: CASSIAGDGTDTQYF; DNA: TGTGCCAGCAGTATAGCGGGAGACGGCACAGATACGCAGTATTTT
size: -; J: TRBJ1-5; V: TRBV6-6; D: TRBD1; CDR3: CASSLGQVSNQPQHF; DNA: TGTGCCAGCAGCCTGGGACAGGTTAGCAATCAGCCCCAGCATTTT
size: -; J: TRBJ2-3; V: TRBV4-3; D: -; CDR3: CASSQNPPGGVKSTDTQYF; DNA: TGCGCCAGCAGCCAAAATCCGCCCGGGGGCGTTAAAAGCACAGATACGCAGTATTTT